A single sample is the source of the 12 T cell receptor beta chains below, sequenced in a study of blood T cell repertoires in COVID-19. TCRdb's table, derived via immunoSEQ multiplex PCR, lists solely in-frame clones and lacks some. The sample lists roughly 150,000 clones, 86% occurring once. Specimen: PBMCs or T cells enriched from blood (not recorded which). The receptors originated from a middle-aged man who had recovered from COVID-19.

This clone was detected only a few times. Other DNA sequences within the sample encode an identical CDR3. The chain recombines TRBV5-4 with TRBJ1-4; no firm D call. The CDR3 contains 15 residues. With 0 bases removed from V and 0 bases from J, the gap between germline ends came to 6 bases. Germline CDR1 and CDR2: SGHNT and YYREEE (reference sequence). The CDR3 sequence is CASSLGGATNEKLFF. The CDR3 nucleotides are TGTGCCAGCAGCTTGGGAGGCGCAACTAATGAAAAACTGTTTTTT.

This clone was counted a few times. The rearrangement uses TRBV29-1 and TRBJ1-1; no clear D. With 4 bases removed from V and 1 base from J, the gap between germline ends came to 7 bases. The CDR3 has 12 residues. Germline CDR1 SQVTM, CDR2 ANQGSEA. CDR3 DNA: TGCAGCGTTGGGCTGTGGAACACTGAAGCTTTCTTT. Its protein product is CSVGLWNTEAFF.

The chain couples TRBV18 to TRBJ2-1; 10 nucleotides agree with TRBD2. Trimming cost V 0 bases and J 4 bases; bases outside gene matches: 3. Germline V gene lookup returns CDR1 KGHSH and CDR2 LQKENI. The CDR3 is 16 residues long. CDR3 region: CASSPPSGGSYNEQFF. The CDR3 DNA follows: TGTGCCAGCTCACCACCTAGCGGGGGGTCTTACAATGAGCAGTTCTTC.

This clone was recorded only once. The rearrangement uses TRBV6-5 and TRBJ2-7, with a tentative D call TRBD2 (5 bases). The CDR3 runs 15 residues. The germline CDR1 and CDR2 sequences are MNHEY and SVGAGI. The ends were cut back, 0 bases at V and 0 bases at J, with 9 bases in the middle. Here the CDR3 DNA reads TGTGCCAGCAGTTACTCAGGACTCAGCTCCTACGAGCAGTACGTC. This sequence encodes CASSYSGLSSYEQYV.

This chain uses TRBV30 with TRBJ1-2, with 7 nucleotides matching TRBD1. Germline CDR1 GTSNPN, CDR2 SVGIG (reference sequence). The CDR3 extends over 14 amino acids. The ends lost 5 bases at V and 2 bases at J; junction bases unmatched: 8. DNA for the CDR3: TGTGCCTGGGATAAACCACAGGGGAACTATGGCTACACCTTC. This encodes CAWDKPQGNYGYTF.

In DNA form, the CDR3 reads TGTGCCAGCAACCCACAGGCGTCTAATGAAAAACTGTTTTTT. Translating it yields CASNPQASNEKLFF. The J gene is TRBJ1-4, the V gene TRBV5-5; weak D call: TRBD1 (5 bases). V was pared by 6 bases and J by 3 bases, with 12 bases between. CDR3 size: 14 residues. Per the germline V gene, CDR1 is SGHKS and CDR2 is YYEKEE (reference sequence).

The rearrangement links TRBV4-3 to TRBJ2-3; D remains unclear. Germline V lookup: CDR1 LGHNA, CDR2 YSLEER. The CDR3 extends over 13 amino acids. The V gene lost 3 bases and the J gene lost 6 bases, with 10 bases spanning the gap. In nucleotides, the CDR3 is TGCGCCAGCAGCCAGAGCGTGGGTGATACGCAGTATTTT. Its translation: CASSQSVGDTQYF.

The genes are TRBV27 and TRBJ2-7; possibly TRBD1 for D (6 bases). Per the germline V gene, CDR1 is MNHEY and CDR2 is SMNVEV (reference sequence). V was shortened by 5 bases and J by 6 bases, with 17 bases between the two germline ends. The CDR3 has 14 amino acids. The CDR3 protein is CASSKSFTGSEQYF. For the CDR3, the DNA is TGTGCCAGCAGTAAGTCCTTTACAGGGAGCGAGCAGTACTTC.

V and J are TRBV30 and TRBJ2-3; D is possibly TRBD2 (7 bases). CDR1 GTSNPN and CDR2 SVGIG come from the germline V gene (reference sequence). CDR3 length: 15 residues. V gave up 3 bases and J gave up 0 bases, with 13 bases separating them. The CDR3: CAWSRGGGSTDTQYF. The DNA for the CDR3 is TGTGCCTGGAGCCGAGGGGGGGGAAGCACAGATACGCAGTATTTT.

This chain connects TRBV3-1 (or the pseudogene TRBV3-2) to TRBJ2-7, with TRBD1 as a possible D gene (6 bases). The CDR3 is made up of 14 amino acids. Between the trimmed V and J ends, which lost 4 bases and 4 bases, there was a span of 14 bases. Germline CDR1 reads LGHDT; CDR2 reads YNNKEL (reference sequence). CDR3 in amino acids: CASSRWDTKYEQYF. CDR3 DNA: TGTGCCAGCAGCCGGTGGGACACAAAATACGAGCAGTACTTC.

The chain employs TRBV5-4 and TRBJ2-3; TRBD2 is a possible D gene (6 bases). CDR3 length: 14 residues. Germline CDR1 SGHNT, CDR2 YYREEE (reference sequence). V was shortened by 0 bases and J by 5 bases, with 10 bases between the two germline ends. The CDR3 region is CASSLGTNRDTQYF. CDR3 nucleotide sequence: TGTGCCAGCAGCTTGGGGACTAATCGAGATACGCAGTATTTT.

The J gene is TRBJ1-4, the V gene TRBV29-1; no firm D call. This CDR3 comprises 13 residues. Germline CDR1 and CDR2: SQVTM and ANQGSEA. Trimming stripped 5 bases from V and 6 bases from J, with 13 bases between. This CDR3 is CSVLTVRDEKLFF. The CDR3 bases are TGCAGCGTTCTTACGGTGAGGGATGAAAAACTGTTTTTT. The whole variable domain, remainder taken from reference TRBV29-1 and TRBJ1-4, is SAVISQKPSRDICQRGTSLTIQCQVDSQVTMMFWYRQQPGQSLTLIATANQGSEATYESGFVIDKFPISRPNLTFSTLTVSNMSPEDSSIYLCSVLTVRDEKLFFGSGTQLSVL.